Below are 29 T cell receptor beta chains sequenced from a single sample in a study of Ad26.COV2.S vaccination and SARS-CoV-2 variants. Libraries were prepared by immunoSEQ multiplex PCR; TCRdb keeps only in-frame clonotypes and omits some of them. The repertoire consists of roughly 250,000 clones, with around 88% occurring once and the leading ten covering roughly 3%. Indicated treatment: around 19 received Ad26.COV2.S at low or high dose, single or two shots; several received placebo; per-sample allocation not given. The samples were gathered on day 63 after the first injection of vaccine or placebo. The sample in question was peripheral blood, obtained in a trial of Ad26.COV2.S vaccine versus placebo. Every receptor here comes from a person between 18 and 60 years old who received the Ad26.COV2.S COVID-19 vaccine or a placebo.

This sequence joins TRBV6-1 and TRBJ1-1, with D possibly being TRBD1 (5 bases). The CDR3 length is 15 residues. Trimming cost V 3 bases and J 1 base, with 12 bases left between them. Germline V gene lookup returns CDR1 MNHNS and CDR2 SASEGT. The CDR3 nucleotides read TGTGCCAGCAGTGATAGACAGCAACGGAACACTGAAGCTTTCTTT. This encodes CASSDRQQRNTEAFF.

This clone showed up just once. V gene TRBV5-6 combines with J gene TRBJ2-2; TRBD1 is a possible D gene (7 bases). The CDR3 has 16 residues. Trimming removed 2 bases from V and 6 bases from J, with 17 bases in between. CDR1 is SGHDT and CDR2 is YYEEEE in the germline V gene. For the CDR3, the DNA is TGTGCCAGCAGCTTAGACAGGGAGGAGGGCGCCGGGGAGCTGTTTTTT. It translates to CASSLDREEGAGELFF.

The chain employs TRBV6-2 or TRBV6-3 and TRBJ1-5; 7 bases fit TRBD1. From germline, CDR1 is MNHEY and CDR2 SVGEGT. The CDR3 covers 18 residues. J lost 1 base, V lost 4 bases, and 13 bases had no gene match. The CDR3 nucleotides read TGTGCCAGCAGTTCCTTCCACGGACAGGATAAGAGCAATCAGCCCCAGCATTTT. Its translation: CASSSFHGQDKSNQPQHF.

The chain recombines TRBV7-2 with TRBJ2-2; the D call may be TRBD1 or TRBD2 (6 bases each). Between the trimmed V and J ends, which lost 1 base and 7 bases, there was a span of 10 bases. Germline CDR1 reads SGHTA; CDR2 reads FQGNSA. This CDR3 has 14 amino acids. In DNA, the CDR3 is TGTGCCAGCAGCTTAGTTGAGGGGGGCGGGGAGCTGTTTTTT. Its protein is CASSLVEGGGELFF.

DNA of the CDR3: TGTGCCAGCAGCTTAGCCAGGACAGGGGATCGCAATCAGCCCCAGCATTTT. As protein: CASSLARTGDRNQPQHF. This chain links TRBV7-8 with TRBJ1-5; 9 bases map to TRBD1. V shed 0 bases and J 2 bases; nucleotides not matched to a gene: 5. Germline V gives CDR1 SGHVS, CDR2 FQNEAQ. This CDR3 region has 17 residues.

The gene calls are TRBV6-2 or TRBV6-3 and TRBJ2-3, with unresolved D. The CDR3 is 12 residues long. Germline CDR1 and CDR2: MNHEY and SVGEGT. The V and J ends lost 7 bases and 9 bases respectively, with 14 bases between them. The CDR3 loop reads CASNPGEETQYF. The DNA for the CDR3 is TGTGCCAGCAACCCTGGGGAAGAGACGCAGTATTTT.

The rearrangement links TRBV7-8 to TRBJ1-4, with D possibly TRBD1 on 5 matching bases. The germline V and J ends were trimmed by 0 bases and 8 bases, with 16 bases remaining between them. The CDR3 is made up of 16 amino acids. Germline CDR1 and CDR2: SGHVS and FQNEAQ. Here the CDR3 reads CASSLAKGGAGEKLFF. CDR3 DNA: TGTGCCAGCAGCTTAGCGAAGGGTGGGGCTGGAGAAAAACTGTTTTTT.

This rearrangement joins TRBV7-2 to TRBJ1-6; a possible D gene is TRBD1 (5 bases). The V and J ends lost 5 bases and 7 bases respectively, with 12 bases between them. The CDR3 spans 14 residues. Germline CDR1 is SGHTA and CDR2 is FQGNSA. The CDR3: CASSPGPKNSPLHF. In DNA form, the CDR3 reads TGTGCCAGCAGCCCAGGGCCGAAGAATTCACCCCTCCACTTT.

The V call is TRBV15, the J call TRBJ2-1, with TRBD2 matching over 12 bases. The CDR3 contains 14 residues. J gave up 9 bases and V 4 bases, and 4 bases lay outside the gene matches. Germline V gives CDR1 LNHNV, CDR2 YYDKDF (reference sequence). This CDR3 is CATSKTSGGSEQFF. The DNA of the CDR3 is TGTGCCACCAGCAAGACTAGCGGGGGCTCTGAGCAGTTCTTC.

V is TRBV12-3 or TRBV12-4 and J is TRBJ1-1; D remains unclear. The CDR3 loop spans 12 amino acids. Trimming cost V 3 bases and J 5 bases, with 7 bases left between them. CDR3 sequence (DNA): TGTGCCAGCAGTTTTTGGGGTACTGAAGCTTTCTTT. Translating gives CASSFWGTEAFF.

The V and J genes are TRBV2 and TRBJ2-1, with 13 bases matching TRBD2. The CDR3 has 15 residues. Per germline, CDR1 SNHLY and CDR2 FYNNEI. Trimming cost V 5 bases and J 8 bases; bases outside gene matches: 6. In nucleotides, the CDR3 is TGTGCCAGCAGTCGAACTAGCGGGGGGGCCCATGAGCAGTTCTTC. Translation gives CASSRTSGGAHEQFF.

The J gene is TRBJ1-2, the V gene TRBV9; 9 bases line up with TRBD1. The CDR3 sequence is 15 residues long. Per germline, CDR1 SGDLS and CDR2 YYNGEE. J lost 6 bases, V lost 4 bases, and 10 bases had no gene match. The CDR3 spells CASSMDRGRQHGYTF. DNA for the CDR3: TGTGCCAGCAGCATGGACAGGGGAAGGCAGCATGGCTACACCTTC. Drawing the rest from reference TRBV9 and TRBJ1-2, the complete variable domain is DSGVTQTPKHLITATGQRVTLRCSPRSGDLSVYWYQQSLDQGLQFLIQYYNGEERAKGNILERFSAQQFPDLHSELNLSSLELGDSALYFCASSMDRGRQHGYTFGSGTRLTVV.

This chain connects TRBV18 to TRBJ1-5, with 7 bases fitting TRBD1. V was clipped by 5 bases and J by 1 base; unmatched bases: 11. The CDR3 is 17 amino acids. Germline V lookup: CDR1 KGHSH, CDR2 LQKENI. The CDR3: CASSSPGGARSNQPQHF. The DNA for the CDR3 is TGTGCCAGCTCAAGTCCAGGGGGGGCTAGGAGCAATCAGCCCCAGCATTTT.

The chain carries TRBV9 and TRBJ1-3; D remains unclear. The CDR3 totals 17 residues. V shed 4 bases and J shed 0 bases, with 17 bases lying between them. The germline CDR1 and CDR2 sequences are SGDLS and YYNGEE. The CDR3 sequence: CASSLNPEGRSGNTIYF. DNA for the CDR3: TGTGCCAGCAGCCTCAATCCGGAAGGTCGCTCTGGAAACACCATATATTTT.

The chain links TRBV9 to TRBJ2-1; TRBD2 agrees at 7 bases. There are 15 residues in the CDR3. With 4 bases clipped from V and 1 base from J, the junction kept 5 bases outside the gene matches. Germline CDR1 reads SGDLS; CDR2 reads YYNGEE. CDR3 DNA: TGTGCCAGCAGCCCCGGGACTACTTCCTACAATGAGCAGTTCTTC. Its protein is CASSPGTTSYNEQFF.

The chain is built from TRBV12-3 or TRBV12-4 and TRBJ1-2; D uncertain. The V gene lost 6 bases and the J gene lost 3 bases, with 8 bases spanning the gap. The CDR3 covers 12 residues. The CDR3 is CASSPYDYGYTF. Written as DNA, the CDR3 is TGTGCCAGCAGCCCCTACGACTATGGCTACACCTTC.

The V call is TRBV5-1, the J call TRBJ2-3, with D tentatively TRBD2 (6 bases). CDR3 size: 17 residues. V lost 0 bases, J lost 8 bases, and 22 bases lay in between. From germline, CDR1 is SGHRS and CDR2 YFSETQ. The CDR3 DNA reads TGCGCCAGCAGCTTGGATCCGGGAGTGACCCCTGGGGGTACGCAGTATTTT. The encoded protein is CASSLDPGVTPGGTQYF.

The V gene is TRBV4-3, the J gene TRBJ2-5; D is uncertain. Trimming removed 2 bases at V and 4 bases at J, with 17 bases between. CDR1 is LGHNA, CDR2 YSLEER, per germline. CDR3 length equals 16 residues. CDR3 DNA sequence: TGCGCCAGCAGCCAAACGACACACGCAAGAGGAGAGACCCAGTACTTC. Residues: CASSQTTHARGETQYF.

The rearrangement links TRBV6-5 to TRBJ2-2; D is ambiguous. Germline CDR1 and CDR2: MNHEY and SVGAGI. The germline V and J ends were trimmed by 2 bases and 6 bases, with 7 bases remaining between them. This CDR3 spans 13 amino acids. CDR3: CASSYGRAGELFF. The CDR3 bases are TGTGCCAGCAGTTACGGACGGGCCGGGGAGCTGTTTTTT.

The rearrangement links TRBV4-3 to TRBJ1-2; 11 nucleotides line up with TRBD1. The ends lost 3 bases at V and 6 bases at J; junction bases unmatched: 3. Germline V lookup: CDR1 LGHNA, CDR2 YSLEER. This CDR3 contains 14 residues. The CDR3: CASSHGTGGDGYTF. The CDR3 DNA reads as TGCGCCAGCAGCCACGGGACAGGGGGGGATGGCTACACCTTC.

The CDR3 nucleotides are TGTGCCAGCAGCTTGGCAAAGTTCGGTGGGGCCAACGTCCTGACTTTC. The encoded protein is CASSLAKFGGANVLTF. The chain links TRBV5-8 to TRBJ2-6, with unresolved D. This CDR3 is built from 16 residues. V gave up 0 bases and J gave up 3 bases, with 10 bases separating them. Germline V gene lookup returns CDR1 SGHTS and CDR2 YDEGEE.

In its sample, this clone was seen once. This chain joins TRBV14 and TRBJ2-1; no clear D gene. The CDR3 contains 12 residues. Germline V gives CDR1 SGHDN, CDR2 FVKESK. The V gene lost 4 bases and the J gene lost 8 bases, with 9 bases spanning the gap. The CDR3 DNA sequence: TGTGCCAGCAGCCGAGGACGGTATGAGCAGTTCTTC. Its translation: CASSRGRYEQFF.

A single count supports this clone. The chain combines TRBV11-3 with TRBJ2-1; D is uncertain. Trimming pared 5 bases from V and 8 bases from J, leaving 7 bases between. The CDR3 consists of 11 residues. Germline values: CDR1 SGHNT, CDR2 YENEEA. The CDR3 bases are TGTGCCAGCAGCCGTAGTGATGAGCAGTTCTTC. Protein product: CASSRSDEQFF.

CDR3 in DNA: TGTGCCAGCAGCTTAGCGGGGGGACATCGTCACTCTGGAAACACCATATATTTT. Translated, it gives CASSLAGGHRHSGNTIYF. The chain links TRBV7-2 to TRBJ1-3, with D maybe TRBD1 (6 bases). Germline CDR1 is SGHTA and CDR2 is FQGNSA. The CDR3 runs 18 residues. V was pared by 0 bases and J by 0 bases, with 15 bases between.

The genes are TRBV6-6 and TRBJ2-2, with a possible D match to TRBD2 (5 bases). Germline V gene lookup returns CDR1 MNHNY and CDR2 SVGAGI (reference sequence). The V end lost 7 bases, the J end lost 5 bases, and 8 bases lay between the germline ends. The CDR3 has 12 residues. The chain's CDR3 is CASKTGTGELFF. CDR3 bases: TGTGCCAGCAAAACGGGGACCGGGGAGCTGTTTTTT.

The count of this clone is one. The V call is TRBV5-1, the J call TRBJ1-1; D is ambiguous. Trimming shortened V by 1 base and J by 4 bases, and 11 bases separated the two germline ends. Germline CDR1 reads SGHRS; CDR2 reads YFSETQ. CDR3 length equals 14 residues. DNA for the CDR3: TGCGCCAGCAGCTTGTTACCCTCGGGCACTGAAGCTTTCTTT. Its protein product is CASSLLPSGTEAFF.

This CDR3 reads CASSQDFRAETQYF. The CDR3 DNA follows: TGTGCCAGCAGCCAAGATTTTCGTGCGGAGACCCAGTACTTC. The V and J genes are TRBV3-1 (or the pseudogene TRBV3-2) and TRBJ2-5; D not resolved. The V gene lost 0 bases and the J gene lost 5 bases, with 10 bases spanning the gap. The CDR3 is 14 residues long. Germline V gene lookup returns CDR1 LGHDT and CDR2 YNNKEL (reference sequence).

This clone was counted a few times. CDR3 loop: CASSVGDRDATEAFF. DNA for the CDR3: TGTGCCAGCAGCGTAGGGGACAGGGACGCCACTGAAGCTTTCTTT. This chain connects TRBV9 to TRBJ1-1; 9 bases are a match to TRBD1. Germline loops: CDR1 SGDLS, CDR2 YYNGEE. This CDR3 is 15 amino acids long. The V segment lost 0 bases and the J segment 4 bases; nucleotides outside the gene matches: 4.

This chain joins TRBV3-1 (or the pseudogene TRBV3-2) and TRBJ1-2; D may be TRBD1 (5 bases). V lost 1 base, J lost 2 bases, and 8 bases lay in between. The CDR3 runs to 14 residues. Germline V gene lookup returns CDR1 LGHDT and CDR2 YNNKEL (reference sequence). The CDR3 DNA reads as TGTGCCAGCAGCCAAGCGGGACGGAACTATGGCTACACCTTC. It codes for CASSQAGRNYGYTF.